These T cell receptor beta chains were read from a single sample in a study of blood T cell repertoires in COVID-19. TCRdb's table, derived via immunoSEQ multiplex PCR, lists solely in-frame clones and lacks some. Among 240,000 or so clones listed, approximately 83% were seen once. Sequenced input: peripheral blood. These receptors were taken from a woman younger than 45 who had recovered from COVID-19. The CDR3 runs from the conserved cysteine through the conserved F or W. Each record gives: V gene, clone size, D gene, CDR3 length, J gene, CDR3 DNA, CDR3 protein. A D gene is named only where the DNA matches it firmly. For some rows the clone size is stated as once, few or many, or as a class when expanded; others skip it.

TRBV11-2	NA	TRBD1	18	TRBJ2-7	TGTGCCAGCAGCTTAGGCAGGGACAGGGTTTTCTTAGCCTACGAGCAGTACTTC	CASSLGRDRVFLAYEQYF
TRBV5-6	few	TRBD2	16	TRBJ2-3	TGTGCCAGCAGTTCCCCTGCGGGGGGTAGCACAGATACGCAGTATTTT	CASSSPAGGSTDTQYF
TRBV12-3/TRBV12-4	NA	NA	13	TRBJ2-7	TGTGCCAGCAGAGCGTCGGCGTCCTACGAGCAGTACTTC	CASRASASYEQYF
TRBV3-1/TRBV3-2	NA	TRBD1	15	TRBJ1-1	TGTGCCAGCAGCCGTCAGGGGGCGAAAAACACTGAAGCTTTCTTT	CASSRQGAKNTEAFF
TRBV7-2	NA	TRBD1	14	TRBJ2-1	TGTGCCAGCCGACCAAGGCAGGGGGAAAATGAGCAGTTCTTC	CASRPRQGENEQFF
TRBV14	NA	NA	13	TRBJ2-7	TGTGCCAGCAGCCAAGTCCCGGTCTCCGAGCAGTACTTC	CASSQVPVSEQYF
TRBV25-1	NA	TRBD1	13	TRBJ2-7	TGTGCCAGCAGTGCGGGGACAGCAAACGAGCAGTACTTC	CASSAGTANEQYF
TRBV11-1	NA	NA	13	TRBJ1-1	TGTGCCAGCAGCTTCGCGGTCCTGGCTGAAGCTTTCTTT	CASSFAVLAEAFF
TRBV9	NA	TRBD2	15	TRBJ2-5	TGTGCCAGCAGCGTAGGTTGGGGGGGAGTAGAGACCCAGTACTTC	CASSVGWGGVETQYF
TRBV30	once	NA	15	TRBJ1-1	TGTGCCTGGAGTGGCAACCGGGGTTCGAACACTGAAGCTTTCTTT	CAWSGNRGSNTEAFF
TRBV5-4	NA	NA	14	TRBJ2-5	TGTGCCAGCAGCTACCGACAGGTACAAGAGACCCAGTACTTC	CASSYRQVQETQYF
TRBV12-3/TRBV12-4	NA	NA	12	TRBJ1-3	TGTGCCAGCAGTTTGAGGCTTAGCACCATATATTTT	CASSLRLSTIYF
TRBV19	NA	NA	16	TRBJ1-4	TGTGCCAGTAGTATTACGCGGTTGGCAACTAATGAAAAACTGTTTTTT	CASSITRLATNEKLFF
TRBV21-1	NA	NA	16	TRBJ1-1	TGTGCCACCGGCTCAAGGGACAGGGTGACGGGCACTGAAGCTTTCTTT	CATGSRDRVTGTEAFF
TRBV7-6	NA	TRBD1	16	TRBJ1-1	TGTGCCAGCAGCTTAGAAGCAGGGGGCATGAACACTGAAGCTTTCTTT	CASSLEAGGMNTEAFF
TRBV19	NA	TRBD2	15	TRBJ2-3	TGTGCCAGTAGCGCCGGGACTAGCGGGGGGGTTACGCAGTATTTT	CASSAGTSGGVTQYF
TRBV4-2	NA	NA	13	TRBJ2-3	TGTGCCAGCAGCCAAGATATCACAGATACGCAGTATTTT	CASSQDITDTQYF
TRBV2	NA	NA	15	TRBJ2-7	TGTGCCAGCACCCCAGACTTAACGCAAACCTACGAGCAGTACTTC	CASTPDLTQTYEQYF
TRBV30	NA	TRBD1	16	TRBJ2-3	TGTGCCTGGAGTGTAGCGGCAGGGGGTTCCACAGATACGCAGTATTTT	CAWSVAAGGSTDTQYF
TRBV7-8	NA	TRBD2	20	TRBJ2-3	TGTGCCAGCAGCTTAATACGGCGTCTAGCGGGGGTCTCTAGCACAGATACGCAGTATTTT	CASSLIRRLAGVSSTDTQYF
TRBV5-4	NA	TRBD2	15	TRBJ2-5	TGTGCCAGCAGCAGGGAGGGGAGAATCCAAGAGACCCAGTACTTC	CASSREGRIQETQYF
TRBV7-8	NA	TRBD2	16	TRBJ2-2	TGTGCCAGCAGCTTAGTAGCGGGGGGGAACACCGGGGAGCTGTTTTTT	CASSLVAGGNTGELFF
TRBV9	NA	NA	15	TRBJ1-2	TGTGCCAGCAGCGTAGACTTAAGATTCAACTATGGCTACACCTTC	CASSVDLRFNYGYTF
TRBV24-1	NA	NA	18	TRBJ1-4	TGTGCCACCAGTGATATCCTATCGAAAGTGTTTTTTAGTCGAAAAACTGTTTTT	CATSDILSKVFFSRKTVF
TRBV5-1	NA	TRBD1	16	TRBJ1-4	TGCGCCAGCAGCTTCGGGACAGGGACCCATAATGAAAAACTGTTTTTT	CASSFGTGTHNEKLFF
TRBV4-2	NA	TRBD1	19	TRBJ1-6	TGTGCCAGCAGCCAAGAGGGGACAGGGAGTAGCTCCTATAATTCACCCCTCCACTTT	CASSQEGTGSSSYNSPLHF
TRBV3-1/TRBV3-2	NA	NA	14	TRBJ2-5	TGTGCCAGCAGCCAAGATCTCACAGGGAGGGCCCAGTACTTC	CASSQDLTGRAQYF
TRBV7-8	NA	TRBD1	17	TRBJ2-1	TGTGCCAGCAGCTTAGAAGGGGGCCTACGGTCGGGCAATGAGCAGTTCTTC	CASSLEGGLRSGNEQFF
TRBV2	NA	NA	13	TRBJ1-1	TGTGCCAGCCAAAATCGGGTGAACACTGAAGCTTTCTTT	CASQNRVNTEAFF
TRBV5-6	NA	NA	13	TRBJ1-1	TGTGCCAGCAGCCCAGGGGTCGGCACTGAAGCTTTCTTT	CASSPGVGTEAFF
TRBV7-8	NA	NA	14	TRBJ1-2	TGTGCCAGCAGCCCCCGGGAGGGAAACTATGGCTACACCTTC	CASSPREGNYGYTF
TRBV9	NA	NA	14	TRBJ2-7	TGTGCCAGCAGCCCAATGGACATGGGAAGCGAGCAGTACTTC	CASSPMDMGSEQYF
TRBV6-5	NA	TRBD1	14	TRBJ2-1	TGTGCCAGCAGTACCCTGACAGGGTTCCATGAGCAGTTCTTC	CASSTLTGFHEQFF
TRBV15	NA	NA	14	TRBJ1-3	TGTGCCACCAGTTCTAGGACGGGAGGAAACACCATATATTTT	CATSSRTGGNTIYF
TRBV7-9	few	TRBD2	16	TRBJ2-1	TGTGCCAGCAGCTTAGATAGCGGGGGGCCCTCCCGGGAGCAGTTCTTC	CASSLDSGGPSREQFF
TRBV7-8	NA	TRBD2	14	TRBJ2-1	TGTGCCAGCAGCTTCACTAGCGGGACCAATGAGCAGTTCTTC	CASSFTSGTNEQFF
TRBV19	NA	TRBD1	14	TRBJ1-1	TGTGCCAGTAGTAGGACAGGGGGCGGGACTGAAGCTTTCTTT	CASSRTGGGTEAFF
TRBV5-5	NA	NA	14	TRBJ2-5	TGTGCCAGCAGAGGAGTGCAACTACAAGAGACCCAGTACTTC	CASRGVQLQETQYF
TRBV5-1	NA	TRBD2	17	TRBJ2-2	TGCGCCAGCAGCCTAAAAGGACTAGCGGGGGGATCCGGGGAGCTGTTTTTT	CASSLKGLAGGSGELFF
TRBV10-3	NA	TRBD1	15	TRBJ1-3	TGTGCCATCAGCAACAGGGACAGCTCTGGAAACACCATATATTTT	CAISNRDSSGNTIYF
TRBV3-1/TRBV3-2	NA	TRBD2	20	TRBJ2-7	TGTGCCAGCAGCCAAGATCATAAGCTAGCGGGTTTAGGTTGCTGTTACGAGCAGTACTTC	CASSQDHKLAGLGCCYEQYF
TRBV6-1	NA	TRBD1	16	TRBJ2-3	TGTGCCAGCAGTGTAACAGGGGGCGCTTGGACAGATACGCAGTATTTT	CASSVTGGAWTDTQYF
TRBV2	once	NA	14	TRBJ2-7	TGTGCCAGCAGTGAAGCCCGTCTCTCCTACGAGCAGTACTTC	CASSEARLSYEQYF
TRBV5-5	NA	TRBD2	16	TRBJ2-7	TGTGCCAGCAGCCCCAAGCTAGGCCTAGCGGATTACGAGCAGTACTTC	CASSPKLGLADYEQYF
TRBV12-5	NA	TRBD1	17	TRBJ1-5	TGTGCTAGTGGTTTCTTCGGGACAGGGGTGGGAAATCAGCCCCAGCATTTT	CASGFFGTGVGNQPQHF
TRBV15	NA	NA	16	TRBJ2-7	TGTGCCACCAGCAGGCGACGAATCCCCCACTACGAGGAGCAGTACTTC	CATSRRRIPHYEEQYF